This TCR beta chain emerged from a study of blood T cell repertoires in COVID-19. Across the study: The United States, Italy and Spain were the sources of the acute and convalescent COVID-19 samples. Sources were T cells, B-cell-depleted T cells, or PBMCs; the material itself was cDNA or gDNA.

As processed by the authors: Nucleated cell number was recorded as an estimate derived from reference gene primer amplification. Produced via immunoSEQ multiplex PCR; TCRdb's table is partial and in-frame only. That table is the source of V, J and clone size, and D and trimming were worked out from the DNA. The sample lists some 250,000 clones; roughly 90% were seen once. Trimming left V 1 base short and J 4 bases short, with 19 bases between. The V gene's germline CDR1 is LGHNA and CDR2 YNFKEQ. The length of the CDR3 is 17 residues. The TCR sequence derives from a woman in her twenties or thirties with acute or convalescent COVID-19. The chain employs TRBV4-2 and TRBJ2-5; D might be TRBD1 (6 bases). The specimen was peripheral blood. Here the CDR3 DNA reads TGTGCCAGCAGCCAAGGAGCCGAGGACAGAGGCGGAGAGACCCAGTACTTC. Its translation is CASSQGAEDRGGETQYF.